The rows below give T cell receptor beta chains drawn from one sample of a study of CD8+ T cells in alopecia areata. The assay was immunoSEQ multiplex PCR, and TCRdb's table has in-frame clones only and misses some. The profile shows around 140,000 clones, 50% to 65% of them singletons. This sample comprised CD8+ T cells sorted from blood, obtained at week 4, from a patient treated with tofacitinib. The receptors stem from a human donor with alopecia areata. Each CDR3 is given with its conserved first and last residue. The D gene is left open where the match is weak. Size is omitted from some rows. Given values are once, few, many or a class for expanded clones.

d_call j_call v_call clone_size cdr3_nt cdr3_aa
TRBD1 TRBJ2-3 TRBV16 medium-sized TGTGCCAGCAGCCCCCGACAGGGCCCCACAGATACGCAGTATTTT CASSPRQGPTDTQYF
. TRBJ2-7 TRBV20-1 . TGCAGTGCTCCGGACGGGTACGAGCAGTACTTC CSAPDGYEQYF
. TRBJ2-7 TRBV15 . TGTGCCACCAGCGGGGGGCCCGGGACGGACTACGAGCAGTACTTC CATSGGPGTDYEQYF
. TRBJ2-7 TRBV27 many TGTGCCAGCAGTTTAAGGTCCGGACGGATCTACGAGCAGTACTTC CASSLRSGRIYEQYF
TRBD2 TRBJ2-1 TRBV4-1 . TGCGCCAGCAGCTTTAGCGGGGGCGTTTACAATGAGCAGTTCTTC CASSFSGGVYNEQFF
. TRBJ1-1 TRBV19 few TGTGCCAGTAGTTTTGGGAACGGAGCTTTCTTT CASSFGNGAFF
. TRBJ1-2 TRBV7-2 once TGTGCCAGCAGCTTAGTGCAGAACTATGGCTACACCTTC CASSLVQNYGYTF
. TRBJ1-1 TRBV5-6 . TGTGCCAGCAGCTTCGGGTCGGGGGCACCAAAAGCTTTCTTT CASSFGSGAPKAFF
. TRBJ1-2 TRBV29-1 few TGCAGCGTTGAAGATCAGCTACCTGGCTACACCTTC CSVEDQLPGYTF
. TRBJ2-5 TRBV12-5 . TGTGCTAGTGGTTTGATCGGGGGGCCAGAGACCCAGTACTTC CASGLIGGPETQYF
. TRBJ2-2 TRBV29-1 few TGCAGCGTTGAAGATGACACCGGGGAGCTGTTTTTT CSVEDDTGELFF
TRBD1 TRBJ2-3 TRBV9 . TGTGCCAGCAGCGTAGGAGGAACAGGGGGAACAGATACGCAGTATTTT CASSVGGTGGTDTQYF
. TRBJ2-1 TRBV19 . TGTGCCAGTAGTATAGATGGCGAGGACAATGAGCAGTTCTTC CASSIDGEDNEQFF
. TRBJ2-7 TRBV25-1 . TGTGCCAGCAACGCAGCCCCCGAGCAGTACTTC CASNAAPEQYF
. TRBJ2-2 TRBV2 . TGTGCCAGCAGTGAAGTCCGGGCCAGGGGCACCGGGGAGCTGTTTTTT CASSEVRARGTGELFF
. TRBJ2-1 TRBV7-3 few TGTGCCAGCAGCAGAGTGGGGGGATATGAGCAGTTCTTC CASSRVGGYEQFF
. TRBJ2-1 TRBV25-1 few TGTGCCAGCAGTGAACCATCGAGCTCCTACAATGAGCAGTTCTTC CASSEPSSSYNEQFF
. TRBJ1-5 TRBV2 . TGTGCCAGCAGTGATTGGGATAGTCAGCCCCAGCATTTT CASSDWDSQPQHF
. TRBJ2-1 TRBV13 . TGTGCCAGCAGCCCCCGCGAAACCGTTAAGCAGTTCTTC CASSPRETVKQFF
TRBD2 TRBJ2-5 TRBV27 . TGTGCCAGCAGTTGGTTGGCTAGCGGGGGCTCCGGTTTTCAGTACTTC CASSWLASGGSGFQYF
. TRBJ2-3 TRBV5-1 few TGCGCCAGCAGAGATTGGGGGAACACAGATACGCAGTATTTT CASRDWGNTDTQYF
TRBD2 TRBJ2-3 TRBV27 . TGTGCCAGCAGTTTAGTCCTAGCGGGGGGGCCGAATACGCAGTATTTT CASSLVLAGGPNTQYF
. TRBJ1-1 TRBV19 . TGTGCCAGTAGTGGGGGTGGGATTGGAGCTTTCTTT CASSGGGIGAFF
TRBD1 TRBJ2-1 TRBV18 . TGTGACAGTCAAGGGACAGGGATTTCGTTCAATGAGCAGTTCTTC CDSQGTGISFNEQFF
TRBD1 TRBJ2-5 TRBV12-5 once TGTGCTAGTGCGCGACAGGGAGAGACCCAGTACTTC CASARQGETQYF
. TRBJ2-7 TRBV7-9 few TGTGCCAGCAGCTCCCGGGACTTCCTCCAAGGGGAGCAGTACTTC CASSSRDFLQGEQYF
. TRBJ1-1 TRBV4-1 . TGCGCCAGCAGCCAAGATAAGAGTTGGAGCACTGAAGCTTTCTTT CASSQDKSWSTEAFF
. TRBJ2-7 TRBV13 few TGTGCCAGCAGTCCCGCCGGGACTCGATCCTACGAGCAGTACTTC CASSPAGTRSYEQYF
. TRBJ2-7 TRBV5-1 . TGCGCCAGCAGCCTGTGGGACCGCCCCTACGAGCAGTACTTC CASSLWDRPYEQYF